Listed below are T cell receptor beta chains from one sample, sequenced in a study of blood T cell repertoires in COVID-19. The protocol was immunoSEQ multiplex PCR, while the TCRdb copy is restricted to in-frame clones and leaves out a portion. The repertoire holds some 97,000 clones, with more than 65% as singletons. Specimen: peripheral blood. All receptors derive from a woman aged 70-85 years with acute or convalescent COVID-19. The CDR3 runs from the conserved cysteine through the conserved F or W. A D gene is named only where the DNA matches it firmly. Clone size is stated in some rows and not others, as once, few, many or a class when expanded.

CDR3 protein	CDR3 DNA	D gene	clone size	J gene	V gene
CASSSRGGELFF	TGTGCCAGCAGCTCCCGAGGGGGGGAGCTGTTTTTT	.	.	TRBJ2-2	TRBV7-6
CASSTSSDRGYGYTF	TGTGCCAGCAGCACTTCCTCTGACAGGGGGTATGGCTACACCTTC	TRBD1	few	TRBJ1-2	TRBV27
CASSQLADTQYF	TGTGCCAGCAGCCAGTTAGCGGATACGCAGTATTTT	.	.	TRBJ2-3	TRBV7-2
CASSRDRQGDQPQHF	TGTGCCAGCAGTAGGGACAGGCAAGGAGATCAGCCCCAGCATTTT	TRBD1	.	TRBJ1-5	TRBV2
CASSLEGSPLHF	TGTGCCAGCAGTTTGGAGGGGTCACCCCTCCACTTT	.	once	TRBJ1-6	TRBV12-3/TRBV12-4
CASSELGKFGQGAFGMNTEAFF	TGTGCCAGCAGTGAATTAGGAAAATTCGGGCAGGGGGCGTTTGGCATGAACACTGAAGCTTTCTTT	TRBD1	.	TRBJ1-1	TRBV6-1
CASSLAHGGGGSTDTQYF	TGTGCCAGCAGCTTAGCGCATGGCGGGGGGGGGAGCACAGATACGCAGTATTTT	TRBD2	.	TRBJ2-3	TRBV7-2
CAISWTSSGRTGELFF	TGTGCCATCTCTTGGACATCCTCGGGTCGTACCGGGGAGCTGTTTTTT	.	few	TRBJ2-2	TRBV10-3
CASSSGGLRGGTETQYF	TGCGCCAGCAGCTCCGGAGGATTGCGGGGGGGCACCGAGACCCAGTACTTC	TRBD2	many	TRBJ2-5	TRBV5-1
CASSSSGLYTDTQYF	TGTGCCAGCAGTTCCTCGGGACTCTACACAGATACGCAGTATTTT	.	.	TRBJ2-3	TRBV11-2
CAWKSLGGSEKLFF	TGTGCCTGGAAAAGTTTGGGGGGGAGCGAAAAACTGTTTTTT	.	.	TRBJ1-4	TRBV30
CSASSALLNEKLFF	TGCAGTGCTAGTTCAGCGCTGCTAAATGAAAAACTGTTTTTT	.	.	TRBJ1-4	TRBV20-1
CASSSITGGNQPQHF	TGTGCCAGCAGCTCAATTACAGGGGGCAATCAGCCCCAGCATTTT	TRBD1	medium-sized	TRBJ1-5	TRBV7-9
CASSIFPGTKPQETQYF	TGTGCCAGTAGTATTTTTCCCGGGACAAAACCCCAAGAGACCCAGTACTTC	.	.	TRBJ2-5	TRBV19
CASSPLGGIGADTQYF	TGTGCCAGCAGCCCTCTAGGCGGGATAGGAGCAGATACGCAGTATTTT	.	few	TRBJ2-3	TRBV9
CASRSQGLVLNTEAFF	TGTGCCAGCAGGTCACAGGGGTTGGTGTTGAACACTGAAGCTTTCTTT	TRBD1	few	TRBJ1-1	TRBV5-8
CASSLEGYATSTDTQYF	TGTGCCAGCAGCTTAGAGGGTTATGCGACTAGCACAGATACGCAGTATTTT	.	.	TRBJ2-3	TRBV11-3
CASITQHTGSHEQFF	TGTGCCAGTATTACCCAACATACGGGGTCCCATGAGCAGTTCTTC	.	.	TRBJ2-1	TRBV19
CASGLLSGWETQYF	TGTGCTAGTGGTTTGTTAAGCGGGTGGGAGACCCAGTACTTC	.	.	TRBJ2-5	TRBV12-5
CASTPGTGYEQYF	TGTGCCAGCACACCGGGGACAGGCTACGAGCAGTACTTC	TRBD1	.	TRBJ2-7	TRBV25-1
CASYSPSAGGSPLHF	TGTGCCAGCTACTCCCCATCGGCAGGGGGGTCACCCCTCCACTTT	TRBD1	.	TRBJ1-6	TRBV6-5
CASSHSNPKGTGDLSGLFF	TGTGCCAGCAGCCACTCGAATCCTAAAGGGACAGGGGATCTGTCGGGACTGTTTTTT	TRBD1	few	TRBJ1-4	TRBV7-9
CASSQGLAFRNEQFF	TGCGCCAGCAGCCAAGGACTAGCCTTCCGCAATGAGCAGTTCTTC	TRBD2	few	TRBJ2-1	TRBV4-1
CASSLVVAGVQETQYF	TGTGCCAGCAGCTTAGTCGTAGCGGGGGTGCAAGAGACCCAGTACTTC	TRBD2	.	TRBJ2-5	TRBV7-3
CASSPLGTVEEKLFF	TGTGCCAGCTCACCACTGGGGACAGTCGAGGAAAAACTGTTTTTT	TRBD1	.	TRBJ1-4	TRBV18
CASSPFDRGTEAFF	TGTGCCAGCTCACCATTCGACAGGGGCACTGAAGCTTTCTTT	TRBD1	.	TRBJ1-1	TRBV18
CASSGAGGQIYEQYF	TGCGCCAGCAGCGGAGCGGGGGGCCAGATCTACGAGCAGTACTTC	TRBD2	few	TRBJ2-7	TRBV5-1
CASSQESDRSVVNGYTF	TGCGCCAGCAGCCAAGAAAGTGACAGGTCCGTAGTAAATGGCTACACCTTC	.	.	TRBJ1-2	TRBV4-1
CASSGSGGSGYGYTF	TGTGCCAGTTCTGGTTCAGGGGGGAGTGGCTATGGCTACACCTTC	TRBD1	.	TRBJ1-2	TRBV19
CAWSVEGRVETQYF	TGTGCCTGGAGTGTAGAGGGTAGGGTGGAGACCCAGTACTTC	.	.	TRBJ2-5	TRBV30
CASSGDRLGNQPQHF	TGTGCCAGCTCAGGCGACAGGCTTGGCAATCAGCCCCAGCATTTT	.	.	TRBJ1-5	TRBV18
CASSGRTGGSGNTIYF	TGCGCCAGCAGCGGACGAACAGGGGGCTCTGGAAACACCATATATTTT	TRBD1	.	TRBJ1-3	TRBV5-1
CASSIPRGGGNQPQHF	TGTGCCAGTAGTATACCCAGGGGTGGTGGCAATCAGCCCCAGCATTTT	.	.	TRBJ1-5	TRBV19
CASSLVSLDSGNTIYF	TGCGCCAGCAGCTTGGTCTCACTCGACTCTGGAAACACCATATATTTT	.	.	TRBJ1-3	TRBV5-1
CSVRQAKNTEAFF	TGCAGCGTTAGACAGGCCAAGAACACTGAAGCTTTCTTT	.	.	TRBJ1-1	TRBV29-1
CASSHLAGGDTQYF	TGTGCCAGCAGCCATCTAGCGGGGGGAGATACGCAGTATTTT	TRBD2	.	TRBJ2-3	TRBV3-1/TRBV3-2
CASSLQTGLGTEAFF	TGTGCCAGCAGCCTTCAGACAGGGCTCGGCACTGAAGCTTTCTTT	TRBD1	.	TRBJ1-1	TRBV28
CASSPFRQGHMNTEAFF	TGTGCCAGCAGCCCCTTCCGACAGGGTCACATGAACACTGAAGCTTTCTTT	TRBD1	.	TRBJ1-1	TRBV5-4
CASSAQPGQTNTEAFF	TGCGCCAGCAGCGCCCAACCGGGACAGACGAACACTGAAGCTTTCTTT	TRBD1	.	TRBJ1-1	TRBV5-1
CAWSPDSLDQPQHF	TGTGCCTGGAGCCCGGACAGTCTAGATCAGCCCCAGCATTTT	.	.	TRBJ1-5	TRBV30
CAWSNPGLNTGELFF	TGTGCCTGGAGTAACCCAGGGTTGAACACCGGGGAGCTGTTTTTT	.	.	TRBJ2-2	TRBV30
CASSPAAGGREKLFF	TGTGCCAGCAGCCCAGCGGCGGGGGGCAGGGAAAAACTGTTTTTT	.	.	TRBJ1-4	TRBV7-2
CASSLVAGGTDTQYF	TGTGCCAGCAGCTTAGTAGCGGGGGGCACAGATACGCAGTATTTT	TRBD2	.	TRBJ2-3	TRBV7-2
CASNQGPADTQYF	TGTGCCAGCAACCAAGGGCCAGCAGATACGCAGTATTTT	.	.	TRBJ2-3	TRBV3-1/TRBV3-2
CATSDSGVNTEAFF	TGTGCCACCAGTGACTCAGGGGTGAACACTGAAGCTTTCTTT	.	.	TRBJ1-1	TRBV24-1
CAWSLRGGSYNEQFF	TGTGCCTGGAGTTTACGGGGGGGCTCCTACAATGAGCAGTTCTTC	TRBD2	.	TRBJ2-1	TRBV30
CASGLWHNYGYTF	TGTGCTAGTGGTTTGTGGCATAACTATGGCTACACCTTC	.	.	TRBJ1-2	TRBV12-5
CASSSRQGAAYGYTF	TGTGCCAGCAGCTCCAGACAGGGGGCGGCCTATGGCTACACCTTC	TRBD1	.	TRBJ1-2	TRBV7-6
CASSTSGGGQPQHF	TGTGCCAGCTCCACCTCAGGGGGCGGTCAGCCCCAGCATTTT	TRBD1	once	TRBJ1-5	TRBV18